This is a list of T cell receptor beta chains from one sample in a study of siplizumab effects on memory and regulatory T cells. Produced via immunoSEQ multiplex PCR; TCRdb's table is partial and in-frame only. The repertoire includes around 72,000 clones, roughly nine tenths of them detected once, and around 29% sits in the top ten. The sequenced material came from CD8+ T cells sorted from blood. These receptors all come from a human donor in good health. The CDR3 runs from the conserved cysteine through the conserved F or W. The order of the fields is CDR3 DNA, CDR3 protein, clone size, J gene, D gene, V gene. The D gene is left open where the match is weak. Some rows have no size entry. The others give once, few or many, or a class for an expanded clone.

DNA: TGTGCCTGGAGTGTACCACTAGCGGGAGGTTTGGACGAGCAGTACTTC
CDR3: CAWSVPLAGGLDEQYF
size: -
J: TRBJ2-7
D: TRBD2
V: TRBV30

DNA: TGTGCCAGCAGCTTAGGGACAAATGAGCAGTTCTTC
CDR3: CASSLGTNEQFF
size: -
J: TRBJ2-1
D: -
V: TRBV7-9

DNA: TGTGCCTGGAGTGGGAACTGGATGATCACAGATACGCAGTATTTT
CDR3: CAWSGNWMITDTQYF
size: -
J: TRBJ2-3
D: -
V: TRBV30

DNA: TGTGCCTGGAGTGTATTGACTGAAGCTTTCTTT
CDR3: CAWSVLTEAFF
size: -
J: TRBJ1-1
D: -
V: TRBV30

DNA: TGTGCCAGTACCCCTAACCGGGACAGCTACGAGCAGTACTTC
CDR3: CASTPNRDSYEQYF
size: -
J: TRBJ2-7
D: TRBD1
V: TRBV19

DNA: TGTGCCAGCGCACGACAGCGGGGGGGCCTAAATGAGCAGTTCTTC
CDR3: CASARQRGGLNEQFF
size: -
J: TRBJ2-1
D: TRBD2
V: TRBV7-9

DNA: TGTGCCAGCAGCTTCTCAAACTCGGGACGTCTCTATGGCTACACCTTC
CDR3: CASSFSNSGRLYGYTF
size: -
J: TRBJ1-2
D: -
V: TRBV13

DNA: TGTGCCAGCAGACTCGGCGGTTCCTACGAGCAGTACTTC
CDR3: CASRLGGSYEQYF
size: -
J: TRBJ2-7
D: -
V: TRBV5-6

DNA: TGTGCCAGCAGCTTCATCAACTACGAGCAGTACTTC
CDR3: CASSFINYEQYF
size: -
J: TRBJ2-7
D: -
V: TRBV7-2

DNA: TGTGCCAGCAGCTTGGGAGACCTCGGACACGAGCAGTACTTC
CDR3: CASSLGDLGHEQYF
size: once
J: TRBJ2-7
D: -
V: TRBV5-6

DNA: TGTGCCAGCAGCTTGGAATTGGGTACTGAAGCTTTCTTT
CDR3: CASSLELGTEAFF
size: -
J: TRBJ1-1
D: -
V: TRBV5-8

DNA: TGTGCCAGCAGCAACAGGGAATCATATGGCTACACCTTC
CDR3: CASSNRESYGYTF
size: -
J: TRBJ1-2
D: -
V: TRBV5-8

DNA: TGTGCCAGCAGTTTATCGGGCAACCTGCAGTTTAATCAGCCCCAGCATTTT
CDR3: CASSLSGNLQFNQPQHF
size: -
J: TRBJ1-5
D: -
V: TRBV27

DNA: TGTGCCAGCAGCGTAGAAAGCCTGGCGCTACTAGAGTACAATGAGCAGTTCTTC
CDR3: CASSVESLALLEYNEQFF
size: -
J: TRBJ2-1
D: -
V: TRBV9

DNA: TGTGCCAGCAATGACGTCCAAGAGACCCAGTACTTC
CDR3: CASNDVQETQYF
size: -
J: TRBJ2-5
D: -
V: TRBV6-5

DNA: TGTGCCAGCAGCTTTCCAGGGGCTGAAGCTTTCTTT
CDR3: CASSFPGAEAFF
size: medium-sized
J: TRBJ1-1
D: -
V: TRBV27

DNA: TGTGCCAGTAGTAACAGGGATCTGACCCAGTACTTC
CDR3: CASSNRDLTQYF
size: once
J: TRBJ2-5
D: -
V: TRBV19

DNA: TGTGCCAGCAGTCCGGGGACCGGGGAGCTGTTTTTT
CDR3: CASSPGTGELFF
size: -
J: TRBJ2-2
D: -
V: TRBV6-5

DNA: TGTGCCAGCAGCGCCGCGGTTGGGGGGGTGAACACTGAAGCTTTCTTT
CDR3: CASSAAVGGVNTEAFF
size: -
J: TRBJ1-1
D: -
V: TRBV6-6

DNA: TGTGCCAGTAGCCTTGGGGTTGGCGGGATCCTCTACGAGCAGTACTTC
CDR3: CASSLGVGGILYEQYF
size: once
J: TRBJ2-7
D: -
V: TRBV19

DNA: TGTGCCAGCAGCGGGGGGGGTGGCACTGAAGCTTTCTTT
CDR3: CASSGGGGTEAFF
size: -
J: TRBJ1-1
D: -
V: TRBV9